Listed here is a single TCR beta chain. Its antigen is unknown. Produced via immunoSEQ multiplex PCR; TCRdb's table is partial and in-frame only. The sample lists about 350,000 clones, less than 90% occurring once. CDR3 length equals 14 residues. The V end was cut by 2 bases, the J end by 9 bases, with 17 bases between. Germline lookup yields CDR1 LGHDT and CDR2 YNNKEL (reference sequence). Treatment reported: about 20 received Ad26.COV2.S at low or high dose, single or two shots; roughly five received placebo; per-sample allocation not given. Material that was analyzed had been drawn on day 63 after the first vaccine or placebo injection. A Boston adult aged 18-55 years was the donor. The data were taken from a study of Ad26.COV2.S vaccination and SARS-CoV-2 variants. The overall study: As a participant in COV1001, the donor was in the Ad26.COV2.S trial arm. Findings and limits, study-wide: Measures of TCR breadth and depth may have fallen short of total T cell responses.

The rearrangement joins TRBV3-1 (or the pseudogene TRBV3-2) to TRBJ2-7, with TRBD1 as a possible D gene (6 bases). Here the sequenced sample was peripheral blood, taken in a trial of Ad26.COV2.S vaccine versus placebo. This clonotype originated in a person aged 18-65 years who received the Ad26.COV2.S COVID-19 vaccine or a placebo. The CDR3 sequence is CASSQLQGLTVQYF. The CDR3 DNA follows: TGTGCCAGCAGCCAACTCCAGGGGCTAACCGTGCAGTACTTC.